A selection of T cell receptor beta chains follows, all from one sample in a study of CD8+CD57+ T cells in acquired aplastic anemia. TCRdb independently ran MiXCR on the reads; one entry per CDR3 protein. The table records 150,000 to 200,000 distinct CDR3 sequences, 64% of them present only once. The sample was sorted CD4+, CD8+, or CD8+CD57+ T cells (not recorded which) from PBMCs. These receptors were taken from a human donor with severe aplastic anemia or a healthy control (not recorded which). The CDR3 runs from the conserved cysteine through the conserved F or W. A D gene is named only where the DNA matches it firmly. Clone size appears in some rows only: once, few, many, or a class for an expanded clone.

once,.,TRBV25-1,TRBJ1-6,TGTGCCAGCACAAAGGACAGCCACCCTAGTTCACCCCTCCACTTT,CASTKDSHPSSPLHF
.,TRBD1,TRBV19,TRBJ1-5,TGTGCCAGTAGTATAGGAGAGACAGGGAGCAATCAGCCCCAGCATTTT,CASSIGETGSNQPQHF
.,.,TRBV7-9,TRBJ1-5,TGTGCCAGCAGCCACTGGGGAGGGCCGGGCAATCAGCCCCAGCATTTT,CASSHWGGPGNQPQHF
.,.,TRBV5-6,TRBJ1-1,TGTGCCAGCAGCTCTGGGAGTATGGGTGAAGCTTTCTTT,CASSSGSMGEAFF
.,.,TRBV6-5,TRBJ2-7,TGTGCCAGCAGTTACGGGCCCTACGAGCAGTACTTC,CASSYGPYEQYF
.,.,TRBV10-3,TRBJ2-5,TGTGCCATCAGTGCGAGTAGGCAGGGGGAGACCCAGTACTTC,CAISASRQGETQYF
few,TRBD1,TRBV11-2,TRBJ2-5,TGTGCCAGCAGCCCTCCCAACCGGGACAGCCCAGCCCAAGAGACCCAGTACTTC,CASSPPNRDSPAQETQYF
few,.,TRBV12-3/TRBV12-4,TRBJ1-1,TGTGCCAGCAGTTTACGGGGGAGCACTGAAGCTTTCTTT,CASSLRGSTEAFF
once,.,TRBV7-9,TRBJ1-1,TGTGCCAGCCGATCCACTGAAGCTTTCTTT,CASRSTEAFF
many,.,TRBV13,TRBJ1-2,TGTGCCAGCAGCTCACCGGTGGACCGAACCTATGGCTACACCTTC,CASSSPVDRTYGYTF
.,TRBD1,TRBV7-7,TRBJ2-5,TGTGCTAGCGGGGGACAGGGGGCAAGGGAGACCCAGTACTTC,CASGGQGARETQYF
few,TRBD2,TRBV10-1,TRBJ2-2,TGCGCCACCCTAGTTGGGGGGGAGGGGGAGCTGTTTTTT,CATLVGGEGELFF
.,TRBD1,TRBV7-2,TRBJ1-2,TGTGCCAGCAGCTTAGCGGGAGACAGGGGTGGCTACACCTTC,CASSLAGDRGGYTF